Shown below are 27 T cell receptor beta chains from a single sample sequenced in a study of response to subunit inactivated influenza vaccine. Each CDR3 protein is one row after TCRdb ran MiXCR on the RT-PCR reads. This table holds 500,000 to 550,000 distinct CDR3 sequences, approximately 22% found once. This sample was shared with a second study, whose subject was T cells expressing NK-cell markers. That paper adds: As the method of synthesis, 5'RACE template switching with UMIs yielded TCR beta cDNA.

The source material was CD4+ T cells sorted from PBMCs, sampled 11 to 12 days after vaccination. These receptors were obtained from a man aged 45-65 years who received an inactivated influenza vaccine.

This clonotype was counted many times. V is TRBV29-1 and J is TRBJ2-3; no clear D gene. The V and J ends lost 5 bases and 2 bases respectively, with 8 bases between them. Germline V lookup: CDR1 SQVTM, CDR2 ANQGSEA. This CDR3 comprises 12 residues. CDR3 protein: CSVLFNTDTQYF. The CDR3 DNA reads as TGCAGCGTTCTATTCAACACAGATACGCAGTATTTT.

This clonotype was counted only a few times. The chain combines TRBV10-3 with TRBJ1-6; TRBD1 agrees at 7 bases. The germline V gene encodes CDR1 ENHRY and CDR2 SYGVKD. The CDR3 runs 13 residues. The V gene end was trimmed by 8 bases and the J gene end by 5 bases; junction bases not matched to a gene: 3. The CDR3 spells CAIRDRDNSPLHF. The CDR3 DNA sequence: TGTGCCATCCGGGACAGAGATAATTCACCCCTCCACTTT.

The sample holds many counts of this clonotype. V gene TRBV10-3 combines with J gene TRBJ2-7, with D perhaps matching TRBD2 (5 bases). V lost 9 bases and J 2 bases, leaving 17 bases between the germline ends. There are 14 residues in the CDR3. Germline V lookup: CDR1 ENHRY, CDR2 SYGVKD. This CDR3 reads CAISNSDWTYEQYF. The CDR3 nucleotides read TGTGCCATTTCGAATAGCGATTGGACCTACGAGCAGTACTTC.

This rearrangement joins TRBV4-3 to TRBJ2-7, with TRBD2 as a possible D gene (6 bases). Germline V lookup: CDR1 LGHNA, CDR2 YSLEER. V dropped 3 bases and J dropped 3 bases, with 9 bases sitting between them. CDR3 size: 13 residues. The DNA for the CDR3 is TGCGCCAGCAGCCAGTGGCGGGACTACGAGCAGTACTTC. Translated, it gives CASSQWRDYEQYF.

V and J are TRBV2 and TRBJ2-7; weak D call: TRBD2 (6 bases). With 9 bases removed from V and 5 bases from J, the gap between germline ends came to 23 bases. The CDR3 runs to 15 residues. Germline V CDR1 and CDR2: SNHLY, FYNNEI. DNA for the CDR3: TGTGCCAGTACGGCTCGTGGGGGAGGATACCACGAGCAGTACTTC. Its translation is CASTARGGGYHEQYF.

The J gene is TRBJ1-4, the V gene TRBV19, with a possible D match to TRBD1 (6 bases). Germline V gives CDR1 LNHDA, CDR2 SQIVND (reference sequence). This CDR3 is 12 amino acids long. Trimming shortened V by 6 bases and J by 8 bases, and 10 bases separated the two germline ends. The CDR3: CASSRQEEKLFF. The CDR3 bases are TGTGCCAGTAGCCGACAGGAGGAAAAACTGTTTTTT.

J is TRBJ2-2 and V is TRBV3-1, with a weak D call TRBD1 (6 bases). The CDR3 spans 15 residues. Germline V lookup: CDR1 LGHDT, CDR2 YNNKEL (reference sequence). Trimming stripped 3 bases from V and 6 bases from J, with 14 bases between. The CDR3, as DNA: TGTGCCAGCAGCCACGGACAGCTTTTGTCCGGGGAGCTGTTTTTT. Its translation: CASSHGQLLSGELFF.

This clonotype has a handful of counts. V is TRBV7-9 and J is TRBJ2-3, with D perhaps assigned TRBD1 or TRBD2 (6 bases each). Germline V gives CDR1 SEHNR, CDR2 FQNEAQ (reference sequence). The CDR3 runs to 17 residues. With 2 bases removed from V and 2 bases from J, the gap between germline ends came to 17 bases. CDR3 in amino acids: CASSLPLKGGSTDTQYF. The CDR3, as DNA: TGTGCCAGCAGCTTACCCCTGAAGGGGGGATCCACAGATACGCAGTATTTT.

The chain joins TRBV20-1 to TRBJ2-3; TRBD2 matches 9 bases. Germline assignment: CDR1 DFQATT and CDR2 SNEGSKA (reference sequence). There are 16 residues in the CDR3. The J segment lost 3 bases and the V segment lost 6 bases, leaving 13 bases of the junction unmatched. This CDR3 reads CSAHAPGTSRTDTQYF. In DNA, the CDR3 is TGCAGTGCCCACGCCCCCGGGACTAGCAGAACAGATACGCAGTATTTT.

This chain links TRBV28 with TRBJ1-1; a possible D gene is TRBD1 (6 bases). The CDR3 has 14 residues. Trimming shortened V by 5 bases and J by 4 bases, and 14 bases separated the two germline ends. The V gene's germline CDR1 is MDHEN and CDR2 SYDVKM. Here the CDR3 reads CASSQTQGTTEAFF. CDR3 nucleotide sequence: TGTGCCAGCAGTCAAACACAGGGTACCACTGAAGCTTTCTTT. The full variable domain, in which reference TRBV28 and TRBJ1-1 provide the parts outside the CDR3, is DVKVTQSSRYLVKRTGEKVFLECVQDMDHENMFWYRQDPGLGLRLIYFSYDVKMKEKGDIPEGYSVSREKKERFSLILESASTNQTSMYLCASSQTQGTTEAFFGQGTRLTVV.

This clonotype was observed at least ten times. V usage is TRBV7-2 and J usage is TRBJ2-1; 13 nucleotides match TRBD2. The CDR3 length is 21 residues. With 4 bases clipped from V and 0 bases from J, the junction kept 15 bases outside the gene matches. Germline lookup yields CDR1 SGHTA and CDR2 FQGNSA. The CDR3 protein is CASSSTPGLAGRPSSYNEQFF. DNA for the CDR3: TGTGCCAGCAGCTCCACCCCGGGACTAGCGGGAAGACCTAGCTCCTACAATGAGCAGTTCTTC.

The chain employs TRBV6-1 and TRBJ1-1; D is unresolved. The CDR3 contains 13 residues. Germline V gives CDR1 MNHNS, CDR2 SASEGT. V gave up 6 bases and J gave up 3 bases, with 11 bases separating them. As DNA, the CDR3 is TGTGCCAGCAGGGCGGGCGGGGACACTGAAGCTTTCTTT. The encoded protein is CASRAGGDTEAFF.

The chain couples TRBV5-6 to TRBJ2-2; D remains unclear. The CDR3 is 14 amino acids. CDR1 and CDR2 from the germline V gene are SGHDT and YYEEEE. V lost 4 bases, J lost 6 bases, and 13 bases lay in between. The CDR3 sequence is CASSPFGPAGELFF. In DNA form, the CDR3 reads TGTGCCAGCAGCCCCTTTGGGCCCGCCGGGGAGCTGTTTTTT.

This clonotype was seen only a few times. The CDR3 nucleotides read TGTGCCAGTAGTTGGTCGGGAGCTGAGGGTGAGCAGTTCTTC. Translating it yields CASSWSGAEGEQFF. This sequence joins TRBV19 and TRBJ2-1, with D possibly matching TRBD2 (6 bases). The germline CDR1 and CDR2 sequences are LNHDA and SQIVND (reference sequence). Trimming removed 5 bases from V and 9 bases from J, with 17 bases in between. This CDR3 is built from 14 residues. The full variable domain, with the rest looked up from reference TRBV19 and TRBJ2-1, is DGGITQSPKYLFRKEGQNVTLSCEQNLNHDAMYWYRQDPGQGLRLIYYSQIVNDFQKGDIAEGYSVSREKKESFPLTVTSAQKNPTAFYLCASSWSGAEGEQFFGPGTRLTVL.

J is TRBJ2-7 and V is TRBV7-9; the match to TRBD2 covers 8 bases. Per germline, CDR1 SEHNR and CDR2 FQNEAQ (reference sequence). The CDR3 extends over 14 amino acids. The trim removed 5 bases at V and 2 bases at J, leaving 5 bases unmatched. CDR3 region: CASSAEGLAYEQYF. The CDR3 DNA reads as TGTGCCAGCAGCGCTGAGGGACTAGCCTACGAGCAGTACTTC.

This clonotype was seen only a few times. The rearrangement links TRBV3-1 to TRBJ1-1; the match to TRBD1 covers 8 bases. The CDR3 covers 16 residues. CDR1 LGHDT and CDR2 YNNKEL come from the germline V gene (reference sequence). Losses at the gene ends were 0 bases for V and 11 bases for J; bases not matched to a gene: 14. The DNA for the CDR3 is TGTGCCAGCAGCCAAGATAATACCCGGACAGGGTCTTCGGCTTTCTTT. It is translated as CASSQDNTRTGSSAFF.

This clonotype was counted a few times. CDR3 nucleotides: TGCAGTGCTCAAGAAACTCCGACCCAGTACTTC. The encoded protein is CSAQETPTQYF. This chain uses TRBV20-1 with TRBJ2-5; unclear D gene. CDR3 length: 11 amino acids. V shed 5 bases and J shed 7 bases, with 11 bases lying between them. Germline-derived CDR1 and CDR2 are DFQATT and SNEGSKA (reference sequence).

J is TRBJ2-7 and V is TRBV11-1; 8 nucleotides match TRBD1. CDR1 and CDR2 (germline): SGHAT, FQDESV (reference sequence). Losses at the gene ends were 0 bases for V and 2 bases for J; bases not matched to a gene: 3. CDR3 length: 15 residues. The chain's CDR3 is CASSLAQGATYEQYF. The DNA of the CDR3 is TGTGCCAGCAGCTTAGCTCAGGGGGCAACCTACGAGCAGTACTTC. Full variable domain (rest looked up from reference TRBV11-1 and TRBJ2-7): EAEVAQSPRYKITEKSQAVAFWCDPISGHATLYWYRQILGQGPELLVQFQDESVVDDSQLPKDRFSAERLKGVDSTLKIQPAELGDSAMYLCASSLAQGATYEQYFGPGTRLTVT.

This clonotype was seen at least ten times. This chain joins TRBV5-1 and TRBJ2-7, with 7 bases identical to TRBD1. V gave up 4 bases and J gave up 2 bases; unmatched junction bases: 3. The CDR3 is 13 amino acids. Germline values: CDR1 SGHRS, CDR2 YFSETQ. The DNA of the CDR3 is TGCGCCAGCAGCAGGGACAGAGCCTACGAGCAGTACTTC. Translating gives CASSRDRAYEQYF.

The chain recombines TRBV5-6 with TRBJ2-2, with no clear D. CDR1 is SGHDT and CDR2 is YYEEEE in the germline V gene. The CDR3 totals 15 residues. V lost 3 bases, J lost 1 base, and 10 bases lay in between. CDR3 residues: CASSSDPMNTGELFF. In DNA form, the CDR3 reads TGTGCCAGCAGCTCTGACCCAATGAACACCGGGGAGCTGTTTTTT.

This sequence joins TRBV15 and TRBJ1-6; no clear D. The CDR3 contains 14 residues. Germline V gene lookup returns CDR1 LNHNV and CDR2 YYDKDF (reference sequence). The V gene lost 5 bases and the J gene lost 6 bases, with 11 bases spanning the gap. The CDR3 DNA follows: TGTGCCACCAGCCGGGTGGGGAGTAATTCACCCCTCCACTTT. It encodes CATSRVGSNSPLHF.

This clonotype has only a few counts. In DNA, the CDR3 is TGCGCCAGCAGCCTAAACAGGGTCTACGAGCAGTACTTC. This gives the protein CASSLNRVYEQYF. The chain employs TRBV5-1 and TRBJ2-7; TRBD1 is a possible D gene (6 bases). Germline lookup yields CDR1 SGHRS and CDR2 YFSETQ. V lost 4 bases and J 3 bases, leaving 11 bases between the germline ends. The CDR3 spans 13 residues. The entire variable domain, with the rest obtained from reference TRBV5-1 and TRBJ2-7, is as follows: KAGVTQTPRYLIKTRGQQVTLSCSPISGHRSVSWYQQTPGQGLQFLFEYFSETQRNKGNFPGRFSGRQFSNSRSEMNVSTLELGDSALYLCASSLNRVYEQYFGPGTRLTVT.

This clonotype was counted at least ten times. This chain links TRBV3-1 with TRBJ1-4; D gene uncertain. Per the germline V gene, CDR1 is LGHDT and CDR2 is YNNKEL (reference sequence). This CDR3 region has 15 residues. Trimming took 4 bases from V and 0 from J, leaving 9 bases between them. This CDR3 reads CASSPRQTTNEKLFF. CDR3 nucleotides: TGTGCCAGCAGCCCCCGGCAGACAACTAATGAAAAACTGTTTTTT.

CDR3 loop: CASSLVRLPSGAGELFF. The CDR3 nucleotides read TGTGCCAGCAGTTTAGTTCGGTTGCCTAGCGGCGCCGGGGAGCTGTTTTTT. The rearrangement links TRBV12-3 or TRBV12-4 to TRBJ2-2, with 7 bases identical to TRBD2. Trimming at V came to 1 base and at J to 6 bases, leaving 11 bases not matched to a gene. The length of the CDR3 is 17 residues.

The chain combines TRBV15 with TRBJ2-3; 7 positions agree with TRBD1. There are 13 residues in the CDR3. CDR1 is LNHNV and CDR2 is YYDKDF in the germline V gene (reference sequence). Germline trimming cut 5 bases from V and 4 bases from J; bases unmatched to any gene: 3. This CDR3 reads CATSRQGPDTQYF. The CDR3 bases are TGTGCCACCAGCCGACAGGGCCCAGATACGCAGTATTTT.

This clonotype was observed at least ten times. The rearrangement uses TRBV2 and TRBJ2-1, with a possible D match to TRBD2 (6 bases). Trimming shortened V by 5 bases and J by 0 bases, and 11 bases separated the two germline ends. Germline CDR1 is SNHLY and CDR2 is FYNNEI. CDR3 length: 15 residues. CDR3 protein: CASSISGFSYNEQFF. The CDR3, as DNA: TGTGCCAGCAGTATTAGCGGATTCTCCTACAATGAGCAGTTCTTC. The full variable domain, its missing parts supplied by reference TRBV2 and TRBJ2-1, is EPEVTQTPSHQVTQMGQEVILRCVPISNHLYFYWYRQILGQKVEFLVSFYNNEISEKSEIFDDQFSVERPDGSNFTLKIRSTKLEDSAMYFCASSISGFSYNEQFFGPGTRLTVL.

This clonotype came up a few times. This chain links TRBV2 with TRBJ2-1; D remains ambiguous. Germline V gene data show CDR1 as SNHLY and CDR2 as FYNNEI. CDR3 length equals 15 residues. Deletions cut 5 bases from V and 4 bases from J, with 15 bases between. The CDR3, as DNA: TGTGCCAGCAGTTGGACGGTGGGGTCGTACAATGAGCAGTTCTTC. It specifies CASSWTVGSYNEQFF.